The 16 T cell receptor beta chains presented below share a single source sample, sequenced in a study of CD8 T cells in ankylosing spondylitis. TCRdb reanalysed the 5' RACE reads using MiXCR and keeps one entry per CDR3 protein. Of roughly 260,000 distinct CDR3 sequences in the sample, 20% were seen once. Sample: blood, either unsorted or a sorted T cell fraction (not recorded which). The receptors were gathered from a male donor with ankylosing spondylitis or in good health (not recorded which).

Only a few counts were recorded for this clonotype. The J gene is TRBJ2-3, the V gene TRBV13, with D unclear. With 0 bases removed from V and 6 bases from J, the gap between germline ends came to 10 bases. This CDR3 spans 14 amino acids. Germline CDR1 is PRHDT and CDR2 is FYEKMQ (reference sequence). CDR3 sequence reads: CASSLGTASDTQYF. The CDR3 DNA is TGTGCCAGCAGCTTAGGGACGGCGTCCGATACGCAGTATTTT.

This clonotype was seen repeatedly, ten times or more. The V gene is TRBV5-1, the J gene TRBJ2-3, with D unclear. V was shortened by 4 bases and J by 5 bases, with 11 bases between the two germline ends. CDR1 and CDR2 from the germline V gene are SGHRS and YFSETQ. The CDR3 is 13 amino acids. As DNA, the CDR3 is TGCGCCAGCAGCCCGGAAGGTGGAGATACGCAGTATTTT. Translation gives CASSPEGGDTQYF.

The chain has TRBV27 and TRBJ2-5, with TRBD2 matching 7 bases. The trim removed 3 bases at V and 3 bases at J, leaving 7 bases unmatched. The CDR3 loop spans 15 amino acids. Germline V gene sequence: CDR1 MNHEY, CDR2 SMNVEV (reference sequence). In nucleotides, the CDR3 is TGTGCCAGCAGTTTGCAGCGGGAAAGGGAAGAGACCCAGTACTTC. The encoded protein is CASSLQREREETQYF.

The chain couples TRBV20-1 to TRBJ1-2; D remains ambiguous. Germline V CDR1 and CDR2: DFQATT, SNEGSKA (reference sequence). V was clipped by 5 bases and J by 7 bases, with 11 bases between them. The CDR3 is 11 residues long. The CDR3 DNA reads TGCAGTGCTGAGCCCCCTGGTGGCTACACCTTC. It specifies CSAEPPGGYTF.

This clonotype was found a few times. One junction end disagrees with the germline gene, perhaps due to a read error. V usage is TRBV7-2 and J usage is TRBJ2-1, with 7 bases aligning to TRBD2. Looked up from germline, CDR1 is SGHTA and CDR2 is FQGNSA. CDR3 length: 15 amino acids. CDR3 sequence (DNA): TGTGCCAGCAGTTCCTCCGGGGACTACTACGATGAGCAGTTCTTC. Translating gives CASSSSGDYYDEQFF. Full variable domain (missing parts from reference TRBV7-2 and TRBJ2-1): GAGVSQSPSNKVTEKGKDVELRCDPISGHTALYWYRQSLGQGLEFLIYFQGNSAPDKSGLPSDRFSAERTGGSVSTLTIQRTQQEDSAVYLCASSSSGDYYDEQFFGPGTRLTVL.

In DNA, the CDR3 is TGCAGTGCTAGAGTGGGGTTCCTTAATTCACCCCTCCACTTT. Its translation: CSARVGFLNSPLHF. V usage is TRBV20-1 and J usage is TRBJ1-6; D is unclear. Germline V CDR1 and CDR2: DFQATT, SNEGSKA (reference sequence). Trimming cost V 1 base and J 6 bases, with 10 bases left between them. The CDR3 contains 14 residues.

With respect to this clonotype: A clone one base away is much larger, so this may be a read error. The chain joins TRBV14 to TRBJ1-2; D is unresolved. Trimming removed 2 bases at V and 10 bases at J, with 14 bases between. The CDR3 contains 13 residues. Germline CDR1 reads SGHDN; CDR2 reads FVKESK. CDR3 nucleotide sequence: TGTGCCAGCAGCCAACGTATGACGGATGTCTACACCTTC. This translates into CASSQRMTDVYTF.

V and J are TRBV30 and TRBJ2-1; 11 bases fit TRBD2. The length of the CDR3 is 13 residues. Losses at the gene ends were 8 bases for V and 5 bases for J; bases not matched to a gene: 5. CDR1 GTSNPN and CDR2 SVGIG come from the germline V gene (reference sequence). The CDR3: CAGSSGGHNEQFF. CDR3 bases: TGTGCCGGATCTAGCGGGGGGCACAATGAGCAGTTCTTC. Together with reference TRBV30 and TRBJ2-1, the CDR3 gives the full variable domain: SQTIHQWPATLVQPVGSPLSLECTVEGTSNPNLYWYRQAAGRGLQLLFYSVGIGQISSEVPQNLSASRPQDRQFILSSKKLLLSDSGFYLCAGSSGGHNEQFFGPGTRLTVL.

The sample holds one count of this clonotype. Possible read error: a much larger clone is one base away. The rearrangement joins TRBV20-1 to TRBJ2-3, with 11 bases matching TRBD1. Per germline, CDR1 DFQATT and CDR2 SNEGSKA (reference sequence). The CDR3 is 17 residues long. The chain's CDR3 is CSARAYGQGAATDTRYF. In DNA form, the CDR3 reads TGCAGTGCTAGAGCTTACGGACAGGGGGCGGCCACAGATACGCGGTATTTT.

With respect to this clonotype: A much larger clone lies a single base off, so this may be a read error. The chain uses TRBV5-5 and TRBJ2-5, with 7 bases fitting TRBD1. The V segment lost 3 bases and the J segment 9 bases; nucleotides outside the gene matches: 11. Germline CDR1 and CDR2: SGHKS and YYEKEE (reference sequence). This CDR3 spans 14 amino acids. Here the CDR3 DNA reads TGTGCCAGCAGCTCCGAGACAGGGCATCAGGCCCAGTACTTC. This encodes CASSSETGHQAQYF.

There are a few counts of this clonotype. The chain employs TRBV15 and TRBJ2-3; perhaps TRBD2 as D (7 bases). CDR1 LNHNV and CDR2 YYDKDF come from the germline V gene (reference sequence). Trimming took 0 bases from V and 3 from J, leaving 16 bases between them. This CDR3 is 17 amino acids long. CDR3 amino acids: CATSRDRQGRGTDTQYF. The CDR3 DNA sequence: TGTGCCACCAGCAGAGATCGGCAGGGGAGGGGGACAGATACGCAGTATTTT.

This clonotype was seen repeatedly, ten times or more. The rearrangement uses TRBV29-1 and TRBJ2-3; a weak D match, TRBD2 (5 bases). CDR3 length: 12 residues. The V end was cut by 8 bases, the J end by 5 bases, with 14 bases between. Per germline, CDR1 SQVTM and CDR2 ANQGSEA. The DNA for the CDR3 is TGCAGCTTTAAAATAGCGATAGATACGCAGTATTTT. Translated: CSFKIAIDTQYF.

The chain uses TRBV7-9 and TRBJ2-3; 7 bases align to TRBD1. The CDR3 spans 15 residues. V gave up 5 bases and J gave up 2 bases; unmatched junction bases: 7. CDR1 and CDR2 from the germline V gene are SEHNR and FQNEAQ (reference sequence). This chain's CDR3 is CASSADRDLTDTQYF. In DNA form, the CDR3 reads TGTGCCAGCAGCGCTGACAGGGACCTCACAGATACGCAGTATTTT.

This chain joins TRBV7-3 and TRBJ2-3, with 9 bases fitting TRBD2. From germline, CDR1 is SGHTA and CDR2 FQGTGA. The V gene end was trimmed by 0 bases and the J gene end by 2 bases; junction bases not matched to a gene: 12. The CDR3 is 19 residues long. CDR3 amino acids: CASSLTSGGLPPHTDTQYF. CDR3 DNA sequence: TGTGCCAGCAGCTTAACTAGCGGGGGCCTTCCACCGCACACAGATACGCAGTATTTT.

Worth noting for this clonotype: This may arise from a read error, as a much more abundant clone is one base away. V and J are TRBV25-1 and TRBJ2-1; D gene uncertain. V was pared by 4 bases and J by 10 bases, with 8 bases between. Germline CDR1 MGHDK, CDR2 SYGVNS. The CDR3 has 11 residues. In DNA, the CDR3 is TGTGCCAGCAGTGTGGCTACAGAGCAGTTCTTC. Protein sequence: CASSVATEQFF.

The gene calls are TRBV18 and TRBJ2-5; no firm D call. The CDR3 loop spans 13 amino acids. The V end lost 4 bases, the J end lost 5 bases, and 11 bases lay between the germline ends. Germline CDR1 reads KGHSH; CDR2 reads LQKENI. The CDR3 sequence is CASSQNSEETQYF. CDR3 bases: TGTGCCAGCTCACAAAACAGCGAGGAGACCCAGTACTTC.